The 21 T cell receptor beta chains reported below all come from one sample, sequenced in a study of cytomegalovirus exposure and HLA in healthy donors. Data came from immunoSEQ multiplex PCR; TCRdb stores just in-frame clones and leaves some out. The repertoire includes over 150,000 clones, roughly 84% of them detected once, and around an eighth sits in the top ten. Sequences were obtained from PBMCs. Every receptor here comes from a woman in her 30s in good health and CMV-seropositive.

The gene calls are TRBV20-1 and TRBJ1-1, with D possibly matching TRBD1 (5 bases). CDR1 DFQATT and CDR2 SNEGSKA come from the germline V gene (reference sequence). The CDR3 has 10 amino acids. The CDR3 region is CRGEGRGAFF. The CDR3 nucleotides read TGCAGGGGGGAGGGTCGCGGCGCTTTCTTT.

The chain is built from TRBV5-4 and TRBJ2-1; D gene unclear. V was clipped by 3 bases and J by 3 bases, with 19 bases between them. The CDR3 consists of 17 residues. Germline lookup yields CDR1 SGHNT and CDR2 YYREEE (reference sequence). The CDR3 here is CASSSHSEGGNYNEQFF. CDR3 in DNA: TGTGCCAGCAGCTCCCATAGTGAAGGCGGAAACTACAATGAGCAGTTCTTC.

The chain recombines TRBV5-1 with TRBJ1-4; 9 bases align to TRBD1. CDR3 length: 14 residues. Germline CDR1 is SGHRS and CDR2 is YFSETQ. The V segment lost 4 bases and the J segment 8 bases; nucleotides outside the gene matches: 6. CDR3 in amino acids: CASSLGQGNEKLFF. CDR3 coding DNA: TGCGCCAGCAGCCTGGGACAGGGAAACGAAAAACTGTTTTTT.

As DNA, the CDR3 is TGTGCCAGCAGCTTCGGAGGGACTGCCAAGGGTGAGCAGTTCTTC. This encodes CASSFGGTAKGEQFF. The chain carries TRBV5-6 and TRBJ2-1, with a tentative D call TRBD2 (6 bases). Between the trimmed V and J ends, which lost 2 bases and 9 bases, there was a span of 18 bases. Looked up from germline, CDR1 is SGHDT and CDR2 is YYEEEE. The CDR3 is 15 residues long.

In DNA, the CDR3 is TGTGCCACCAGCACTCCTGCTTCGAGGACAGCGCGGAAGGCTTTCTTT. Its protein is CATSTPASRTARKAFF. The chain links TRBV15 to TRBJ1-1, with a tentative D call TRBD1 (6 bases). Germline V gene lookup returns CDR1 LNHNV and CDR2 YYDKDF (reference sequence). This CDR3 comprises 16 residues. V shed 4 bases and J shed 11 bases, with 26 bases lying between them. The whole variable domain, remainder taken from reference TRBV15 and TRBJ1-1, is DAMVIQNPRYQVTQFGKPVTLSCSQTLNHNVMYWYQQKSSQAPKLLFHYYDKDFNNEADTPDNFQSRRPNTSFCFLDIRSPGLGDTAMYLCATSTPASRTARKAFFGQGTRLTVV.

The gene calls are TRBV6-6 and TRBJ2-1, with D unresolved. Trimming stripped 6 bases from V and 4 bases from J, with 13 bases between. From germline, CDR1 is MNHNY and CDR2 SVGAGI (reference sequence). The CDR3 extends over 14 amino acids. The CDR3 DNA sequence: TGTGCCAGCAGCAAATCGGAGCCTTACAATGAGCAGTTCTTC. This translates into CASSKSEPYNEQFF.

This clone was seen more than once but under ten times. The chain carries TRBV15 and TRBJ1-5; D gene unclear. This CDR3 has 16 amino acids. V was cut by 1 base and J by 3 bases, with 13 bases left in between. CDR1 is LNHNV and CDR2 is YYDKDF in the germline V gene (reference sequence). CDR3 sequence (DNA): TGTGCCACCAGCAGAGGGCGTGGTGCGGACAATCAGCCCCAGCATTTT. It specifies CATSRGRGADNQPQHF.

CDR3 nucleotides: TGCGCCAGCAGCTTAGAAAGGGGCGAGGAGAAAGCTTTCTTT. Translation gives CASSLERGEEKAFF. V is TRBV5-1 and J is TRBJ1-1, with D possibly being TRBD1 (5 bases). CDR3 size: 14 residues. The germline V gene encodes CDR1 SGHRS and CDR2 YFSETQ. The V end was cut by 2 bases, the J end by 9 bases, with 17 bases between.

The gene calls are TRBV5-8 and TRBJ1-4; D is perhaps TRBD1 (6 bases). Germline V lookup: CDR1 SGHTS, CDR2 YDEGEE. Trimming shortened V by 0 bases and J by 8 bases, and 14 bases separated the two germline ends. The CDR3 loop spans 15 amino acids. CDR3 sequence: CASSLDRTVHEKLFF. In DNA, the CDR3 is TGTGCCAGCAGCTTGGATCGGACAGTACACGAAAAACTGTTTTTT.

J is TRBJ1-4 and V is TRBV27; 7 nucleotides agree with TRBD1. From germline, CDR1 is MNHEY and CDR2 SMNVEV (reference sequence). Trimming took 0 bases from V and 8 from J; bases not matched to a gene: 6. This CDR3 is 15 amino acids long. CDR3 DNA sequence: TGTGCCAGCAGTTTATCGCCAGGGGGGAGAGAAAAACTGTTTTTT. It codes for CASSLSPGGREKLFF.

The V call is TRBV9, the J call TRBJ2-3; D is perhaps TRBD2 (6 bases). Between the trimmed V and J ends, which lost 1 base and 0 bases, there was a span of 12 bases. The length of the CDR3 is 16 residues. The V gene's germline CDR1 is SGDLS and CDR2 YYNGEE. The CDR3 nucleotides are TGTGCCAGCAGCGTACAGTCGAGCGGGAGCACAGATACGCAGTATTTT. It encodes CASSVQSSGSTDTQYF. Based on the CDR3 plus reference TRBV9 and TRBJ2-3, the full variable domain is DSGVTQTPKHLITATGQRVTLRCSPRSGDLSVYWYQQSLDQGLQFLIQYYNGEERAKGNILERFSAQQFPDLHSELNLSSLELGDSALYFCASSVQSSGSTDTQYFGPGTRLTVL.

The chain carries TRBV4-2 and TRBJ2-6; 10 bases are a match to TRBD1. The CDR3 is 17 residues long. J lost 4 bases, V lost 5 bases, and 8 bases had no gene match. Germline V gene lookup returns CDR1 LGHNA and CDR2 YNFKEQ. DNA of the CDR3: TGTGCCAGCAGCGGCCGGGACAGGGGCCAGGGGGCCAACGTCCTGACTTTC. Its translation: CASSGRDRGQGANVLTF.

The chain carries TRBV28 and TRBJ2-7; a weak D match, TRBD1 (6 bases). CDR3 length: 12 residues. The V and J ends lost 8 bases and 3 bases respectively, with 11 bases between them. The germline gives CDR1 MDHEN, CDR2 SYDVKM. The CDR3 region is CASGGHGYEQYF. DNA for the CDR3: TGTGCCAGCGGGGGACATGGCTACGAGCAGTACTTC.

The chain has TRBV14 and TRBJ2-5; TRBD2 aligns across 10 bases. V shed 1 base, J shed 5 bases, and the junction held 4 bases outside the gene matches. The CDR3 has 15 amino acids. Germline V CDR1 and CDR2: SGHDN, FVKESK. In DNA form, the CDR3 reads TGTGCCAGCAGCCAAGCACTAGCGGGGAGGGAGACCCAGTACTTC. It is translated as CASSQALAGRETQYF.

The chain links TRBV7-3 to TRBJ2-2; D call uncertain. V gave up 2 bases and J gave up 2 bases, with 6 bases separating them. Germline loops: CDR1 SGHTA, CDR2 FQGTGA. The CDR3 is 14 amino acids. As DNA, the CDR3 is TGTGCCAGCAGCTTATCGTTTAACACCGGGGAGCTGTTTTTT. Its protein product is CASSLSFNTGELFF.

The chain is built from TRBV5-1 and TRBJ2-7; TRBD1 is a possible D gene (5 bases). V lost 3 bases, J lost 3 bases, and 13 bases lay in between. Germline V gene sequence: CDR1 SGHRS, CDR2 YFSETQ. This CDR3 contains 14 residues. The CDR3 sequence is CASSYQGQGYEQYF. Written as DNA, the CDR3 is TGCGCCAGCAGCTATCAGGGTCAGGGCTACGAGCAGTACTTC.

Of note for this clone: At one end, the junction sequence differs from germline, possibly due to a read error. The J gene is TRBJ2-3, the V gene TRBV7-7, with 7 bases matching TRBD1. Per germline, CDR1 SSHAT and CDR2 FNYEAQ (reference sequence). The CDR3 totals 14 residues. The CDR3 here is CASSRTGITDTQYF. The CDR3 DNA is TGTGCTAGCAGTAGGACAGGCATCACAGATACGCAGTATTTT.

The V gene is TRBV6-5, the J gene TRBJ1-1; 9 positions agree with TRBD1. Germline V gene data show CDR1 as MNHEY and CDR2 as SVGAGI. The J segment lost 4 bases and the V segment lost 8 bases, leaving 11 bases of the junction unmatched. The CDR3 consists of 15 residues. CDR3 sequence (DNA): TGTGCCAGCTCAAAAGGGGGACAGGGTTCCACTGAAGCTTTCTTT. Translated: CASSKGGQGSTEAFF.

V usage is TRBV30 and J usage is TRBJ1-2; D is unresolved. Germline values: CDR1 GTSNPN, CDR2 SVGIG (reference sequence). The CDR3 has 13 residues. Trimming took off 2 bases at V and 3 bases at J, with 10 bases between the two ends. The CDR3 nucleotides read TGTGCCTGGAGTCAGCGTAAGGACTATGGCTACACCTTC. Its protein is CAWSQRKDYGYTF.

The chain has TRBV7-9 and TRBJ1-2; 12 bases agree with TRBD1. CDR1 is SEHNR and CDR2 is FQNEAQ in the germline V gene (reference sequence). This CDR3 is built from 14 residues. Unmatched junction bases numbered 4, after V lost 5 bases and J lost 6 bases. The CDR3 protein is CASSPGQGAHGYTF. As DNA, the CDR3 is TGTGCCAGCAGCCCGGGACAGGGGGCGCATGGCTACACCTTC. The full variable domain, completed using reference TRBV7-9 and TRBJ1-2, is DTGVSQNPRHKITKRGQNVTFRCDPISEHNRLYWYRQTLGQGPEFLTYFQNEAQLEKSRLLSDRFSAERPKGSFSTLEIQRTEQGDSAMYLCASSPGQGAHGYTFGSGTRLTVV.

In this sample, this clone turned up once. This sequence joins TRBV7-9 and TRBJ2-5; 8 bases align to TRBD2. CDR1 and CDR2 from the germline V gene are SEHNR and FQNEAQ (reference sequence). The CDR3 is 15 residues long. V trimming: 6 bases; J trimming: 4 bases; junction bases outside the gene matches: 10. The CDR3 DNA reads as TGTGCCAGCAGTTTTTTAAGCGGGAGCCCAGAGACCCAGTACTTC. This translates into CASSFLSGSPETQYF. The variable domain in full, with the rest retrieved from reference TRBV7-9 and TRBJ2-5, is DTGVSQNPRHKITKRGQNVTFRCDPISEHNRLYWYRQTLGQGPEFLTYFQNEAQLEKSRLLSDRFSAERPKGSFSTLEIQRTEQGDSAMYLCASSFLSGSPETQYFGPGTRLLVL.